The 9 T cell receptor beta chains below all came from one sample that was sequenced in a study of blood T cell repertoires in COVID-19. Using immunoSEQ multiplex PCR, the repertoire was profiled, and TCRdb retains in-frame clones only, with some absent. The sample consists of a few hundred thousand clones, over 75% of them appearing once. What was sequenced was peripheral blood. The receptors originated from a young woman with acute or convalescent COVID-19.

This chain uses TRBV29-1 with TRBJ2-7, with TRBD1 identical over 8 bases. The CDR3 contains 11 residues. Germline V CDR1 and CDR2: SQVTM, ANQGSEA. Trimming took 6 bases from V and 5 from J; bases not matched to a gene: 3. In DNA, the CDR3 is TGCAGCGTCTCGGACAGGGACGAGCAGTACTTC. Translating gives CSVSDRDEQYF.

The V call is TRBV7-6, the J call TRBJ2-1; 9 bases fit TRBD1. Germline CDR1 reads SGHVS; CDR2 reads FNYEAQ. V lost 3 bases to trimming and J lost 7 bases; unmatched junction nucleotides: 7. The CDR3 is 15 residues long. CDR3 in amino acids: CASSLRTGVGNEQFF. The CDR3 DNA follows: TGTGCCAGCAGCTTGCGGACAGGGGTCGGGAATGAGCAGTTCTTC.

This sequence joins TRBV7-2 and TRBJ2-3; perhaps TRBD1 as D (6 bases). The germline V gene encodes CDR1 SGHTA and CDR2 FQGNSA. CDR3 length: 15 amino acids. V was shortened by 5 bases and J by 4 bases, with 16 bases between the two germline ends. The CDR3 bases are TGTGCCAGCAGCCCTATGCTTGGGGGCGCAGATACGCAGTATTTT. Translated, it gives CASSPMLGGADTQYF.

A single count supports this clone. The V and J genes are TRBV9 and TRBJ1-1; D may be TRBD1 (5 bases). This CDR3 region has 15 residues. Germline V gene lookup returns CDR1 SGDLS and CDR2 YYNGEE. V lost 4 bases, J lost 0 bases, and 13 bases lay in between. CDR3 coding DNA: TGTGCCAGCAGCCCCAACAGGTTCATGAACACTGAAGCTTTCTTT. It codes for CASSPNRFMNTEAFF.

A few counts support this clone. Here the CDR3 DNA reads TGTGCCAGCAGTGAATTTGGCGGCAGGGGGAGAACTGAAGCTTTCTTT. This encodes CASSEFGGRGRTEAFF. V gene TRBV25-1 combines with J gene TRBJ1-1; 7 positions match TRBD1. The CDR3 loop spans 16 amino acids. Germline CDR1 and CDR2: MGHDK and SYGVNS. The junction had 10 bases not matched to a gene; V was cut back by 1 base and J by 5 bases.

The V call is TRBV18, the J call TRBJ1-1; 7 nucleotides line up with TRBD1. Germline lookup yields CDR1 KGHSH and CDR2 LQKENI. This CDR3 region has 18 residues. Trimming removed 3 bases from V and 1 base from J; junction bases left unmatched: 14. The CDR3 protein is CASSPGGRPGGTNTEAFF. The CDR3 region has the DNA TGTGCCAGCTCACCGGGAGGTAGGCCAGGGGGGACGAACACTGAAGCTTTCTTT.

V usage is TRBV5-1 and J usage is TRBJ2-3; TRBD1 agrees at 8 bases. The germline CDR1 and CDR2 sequences are SGHRS and YFSETQ. Trimming removed 3 bases from V and 6 bases from J; junction bases left unmatched: 3. This CDR3 comprises 13 residues. The CDR3 protein is CASSSQGADTQYF. Here the CDR3 DNA reads TGCGCCAGCAGCTCCCAGGGGGCCGATACGCAGTATTTT.

V gene TRBV4-3 combines with J gene TRBJ2-3; a possible D gene is TRBD2 (6 bases). The CDR3 runs 15 residues. CDR1 and CDR2 (germline): LGHNA, YSLEER. The V and J ends lost 8 bases and 0 bases respectively, with 15 bases between them. CDR3: CASAAGGESTDTQYF. In nucleotides, the CDR3 is TGCGCCAGCGCTGCGGGCGGGGAAAGCACAGATACGCAGTATTTT.

This chain connects TRBV6-5 to TRBJ2-7; TRBD2 aligns across 9 bases. CDR1 is MNHEY, CDR2 SVGAGI, per germline. J was trimmed by 3 bases and V by 6 bases; bases with no gene match: 6. This CDR3 is 14 amino acids long. Here the CDR3 DNA reads TGTGCCAGCAGGGCGGGAGGGCCTATCTACGAGCAGTACTTC. It encodes CASRAGGPIYEQYF.